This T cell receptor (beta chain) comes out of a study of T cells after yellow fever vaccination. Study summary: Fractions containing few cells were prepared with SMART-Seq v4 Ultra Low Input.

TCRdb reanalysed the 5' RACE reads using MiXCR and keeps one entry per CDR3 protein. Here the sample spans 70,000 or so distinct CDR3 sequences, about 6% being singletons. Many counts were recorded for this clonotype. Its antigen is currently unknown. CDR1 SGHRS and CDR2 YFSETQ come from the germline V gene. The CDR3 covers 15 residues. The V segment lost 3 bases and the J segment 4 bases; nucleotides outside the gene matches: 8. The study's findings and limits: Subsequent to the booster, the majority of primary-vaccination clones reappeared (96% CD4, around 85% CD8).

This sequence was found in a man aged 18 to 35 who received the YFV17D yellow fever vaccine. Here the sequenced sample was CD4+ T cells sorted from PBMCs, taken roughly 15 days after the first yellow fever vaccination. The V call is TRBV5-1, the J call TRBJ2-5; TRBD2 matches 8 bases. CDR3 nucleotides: TGCGCCAGCAGCTCCAACGGGGGGGGCCGAGAGACCCAGTACTTC. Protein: CASSSNGGGRETQYF.